The present TCR beta chain was sequenced within a study of PD-1 blockade in classical Hodgkin lymphoma. Exposure to brentuximab vedotin varied, and each patient had relapsed following autologous stem cell transplantation. The CDR3 sequence is 15 residues long. Trimming removed 1 base at V and 5 bases at J, with 11 bases between. Germline values: CDR1 SEHNR, CDR2 FQNEAQ (reference sequence). Produced via immunoSEQ multiplex PCR; TCRdb's table is partial and in-frame only. The sample includes about 100,000 clones, around 88% of them seen just once. The material sequenced was peripheral blood mononuclear cells (PBMCs), taken before the second cycle of nivolumab. The rearrangement uses TRBV7-9 and TRBJ2-2; no definite D call. The sequence was obtained from a human donor with classical Hodgkin lymphoma. CDR3: CASSLVRLGTGELFF. The CDR3 bases are TGTGCCAGCAGCTTAGTTCGTTTAGGAACCGGGGAGCTGTTTTTT.